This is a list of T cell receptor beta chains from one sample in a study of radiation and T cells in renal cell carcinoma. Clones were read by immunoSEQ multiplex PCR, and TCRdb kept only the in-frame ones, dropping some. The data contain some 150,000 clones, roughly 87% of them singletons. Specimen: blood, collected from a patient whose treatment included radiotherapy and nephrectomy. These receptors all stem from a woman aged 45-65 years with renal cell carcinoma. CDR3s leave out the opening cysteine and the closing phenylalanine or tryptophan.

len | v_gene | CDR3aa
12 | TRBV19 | ASSTRTGAETQY
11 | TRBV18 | ASSPDRSQPQH
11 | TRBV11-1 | ASTNIRGTEAF
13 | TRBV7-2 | ASSLAPGSLEKLF
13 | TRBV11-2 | ASSLGQGFGYGYT
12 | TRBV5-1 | ASSLPGANYGYT
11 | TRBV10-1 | ASSESRGYGYT
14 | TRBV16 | ASSQSPRQASEGYT
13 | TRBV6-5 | ASSRDGRQNYGYA
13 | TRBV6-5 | ASSPRTDRNYGHT